This record looks at one T cell receptor (beta chain) sequence and its context. This CDR3 spans 14 amino acids. Per the germline V gene, CDR1 is SGHTA and CDR2 is FQGNSA. Trimming took off 5 bases at V and 10 bases at J, with 20 bases between the two ends. The sample originates from a study of CD8 T cells in Susac syndrome. Reverse transcription of about 0.45 to 1 ug RNA was performed with random hexamers. TCRdb passed the immunoSEQ multiplex PCR reads through MiXCR, listing each CDR3 protein once. The sample yields more than 90,000 distinct CDR3 sequences, approximately 93% seen once. The source is a human donor with multiple sclerosis. The rearrangement links TRBV7-2 to TRBJ1-1, with TRBD1 as a possible D gene (5 bases). Sequencing used CD4+ T cells from PBMCs. The CDR3 bases are TGTGCCAGCAGCACTGTGACAGTGACGAGTGGAGCTTTCTTT. Its translation: CASSTVTVTSGAFF.